This T cell receptor (beta chain) was sequenced during a study of spatial heterogeneity in lung cancer. The time point is: blood at routine non-recurrence follow-up after resection. Whole RNA was taken from tumor, nontumor lung or frozen PBMC; it was then sequenced unsorted. From germline, CDR1 is MGHDK and CDR2 SYGVNS. V was cut by 1 base and J by 0 bases, with 12 bases left in between. CDR3 length: 16 residues. This clonotype was found many times. One entry per CDR3 protein results from TCRdb running MiXCR on the 5' RACE reads. The repertoire consists of tens of thousands of distinct CDR3 sequences, with 10% to 15% occurring once and the leading ten covering roughly 32%.

The input for sequencing was PBMCs, taken at follow-up. The TCR originated in a male donor with early-stage non-small cell lung cancer. This chain connects TRBV25-1 to TRBJ1-2; D possibly corresponds to TRBD1 (5 bases). This CDR3 is CASSELGEAPNYGYTF. DNA for the CDR3: TGTGCCAGCAGTGAATTGGGGGAGGCCCCTAACTATGGCTACACCTTC.